This T cell receptor beta chain was found in a study of cytomegalovirus exposure and HLA in healthy donors (dated by TCRdb to the late 2010s). Context from the whole study: An earlier analysis of several hundred of the donors reported approximately 300 Gb of sequence data and around 120 million unique TCR beta sequences from about 200 million T cells. An early release covering roughly 640 HLA-typed donors comprised approximately 290 gigabases of sequencing data and some 79 million unique TCR sequences. Among the roughly 400 genotyped donors, approximately 82% belonged to the genetic ancestry cluster associated with self-reported Caucasian donors. The aim of the study was to test whether cataloging public T cell receptors could identify signatures of past pathogen exposure. Using immunosequencing, the study profiled T cell repertoires from about 610 subjects and related those repertoires to cytomegalovirus serostatus. In addition to the first cohort of 500 to 850 subjects, a separate validation cohort of over 90 different subjects was used. High-throughput TCR immunosequencing, statistical association of individual TCRs with disease status, and machine learning were combined to predict cytomegalovirus infection status. A later analysis re-examined previously published TCR beta repertoires from around 670 donors and added high-resolution HLA genotyping to investigate patterns of TCR occurrence. The later analysis used no new phenotypic data to find candidate immune exposures, relying instead on TCR beta sequences and their occurrence across donors. An earlier analysis of several hundred of the donors applied high-throughput TCR beta sequencing to assess whether each TCR beta V gene segment acted as functional or pseudogenic. Donor age, sex, ethnicity and CMV serostatus were collected together with the repertoire data. In a later genetic analysis, genome-wide SNP genotypes for about three fifths of the 666 donors were used, and that subset was treated as a discovery cohort. Every repertoire in the discovery cohort had been generated on one and the same sequencing platform. Both class I and class II loci were covered by HLA typing, at four-digit resolution. The number of typed donors differed by locus: about 629-630 for A, B, C, DRB1 and DQB1; 522 for DQA1; some 590 for DPA1; and approximately 450 for DPB1. A handful of DR-DQ haplotypes were handled as single units for association and clustering because linkage in the cohort was strong. Among about 360 genotyped donors of the cohort, an average of roughly 240,000 unique TCR beta nucleotide sequences were sequenced per donor, roughly a sixth of them non-productive.

The cohort consisted of 600 to 750 healthy bone marrow donors. At the time of sampling, all cohort members were nominally healthy, though unrecorded immune exposures were likely present. The donor tested CMV seronegative, placing the donor among the 350 to 400 seronegative members of the cohort. A peripheral blood sample was collected from each donor, and TCR beta sequencing was performed on peripheral blood mononuclear cells. The Qiagen DNeasy Blood Extraction Kit was used to extract genomic DNA from the blood cell samples. Concerning this clone itself: This clone's antigen is unknown. The record has no base qualities; no much larger clone is one base away.

Library preparation employed the immunoSEQ multiplex PCR assay. For the multiplex PCR, a mixture combining 60 forward primers for TCR Vbeta segments and 13 reverse primers for TCR Jbeta segments was used. Amplification of the CDR3 region of rearranged TCR beta genes was performed with a multiplex PCR assay on genomic DNA. The Illumina HiSeq System was used to sequence the amplified TCR beta libraries as 87-base-pair reads. For the original study's pipeline: Across the roughly 600 repertoires, a later analysis counted some 81 million unique TCR beta chains, roughly 11 million of which were shared by at least two donors. Raw reads were error-corrected and collapsed into unique sequences with a nearest-neighbor algorithm that merged closely related sequences to remove PCR and sequencing errors. V, D and J gene segments were assigned by aligning CDR3 sequences to IMGT reference sequences. For a sequence to be retained, a match of at least six nucleotides was required to both a V gene segment and a J gene segment. Rearrangements were classified as productive when the CDR3 lacked stop codons and remained in frame with V and J, and all other rearrangements were classified as non-productive. Following IMGT convention, CDR3 was defined as the stretch from the second conserved V-encoded cysteine up to the conserved J-encoded phenylalanine. In an earlier analysis of more than 550 of the donors, sequences lacking an unambiguous match to a single V gene segment were excluded. An earlier analysis of under 750 of the donors called V segments functional above 56.7% productive rearrangements and segregating when the between-donor standard deviation exceeded 5%. A statistical classification framework was built to diagnose cytomegalovirus status from the catalog of TCR beta chain sequences. A later analysis assigned V and J genes by comparing TCR nucleotide sequences with IMGT/GENE-DB human TR gene sequences. A later analysis assigned CDR3 sequences and most-parsimonious VDJ recombination scenarios with the TCRdist pipeline. In a later analysis, each TCR beta chain was defined by its CDR3 amino acid sequence together with its V-gene family, and reads without a unique V-gene family were excluded. In a later analysis, 500 to 650 highly shared, low-generation-probability nucleotide sequences were removed to address suspected cross-contamination and a sequencing artifact. A later analysis calculated a clonal expansion index for each public chain from normalized within-repertoire ranks of inferred template counts. In a later analysis, generation probabilities were computed with a VDJ recombination model fitted to out-of-frame rearrangements, and the resulting probabilities were checked against IGoR. A later analysis scored TCR-TCR, TCR-HLA and TCR-CMV co-occurrence with hypergeometric tests, applying a repertoire-size bias correction to TCR pairs. A later analysis estimated false discovery rates by permuting HLA or CMV assignments 20 times. In a later analysis, co-occurring TCRs were grouped using DBSCAN, and TCRdist sequence similarity was added for clustering within HLA-allele-positive subsets. For co-occurrence clustering, repertoires with fewer than 30,000 or more than 120,000 public chains were excluded, along with four to six repertoires with anomalous nucleotide sharing. The table comes from immuneACCESS by way of TCRdb, which keeps in-frame sequences with V and J called. Part of the clones is missing from these tables; in studies checked, under half for an unresolved V gene and the rest for unknown reasons. Clonal size and the V and J genes are those of that table, whereas D and trimming came from the DNA. This sample is represented by 200,000 or so clones; about 90% of them were singletons. The top ten constitute about 0.24% of the sample.

The study at large found these results: A few of the identified cytomegalovirus-associated TCR beta chains were confirmed in vitro to be specific for cytomegalovirus antigens. The sequencing pipeline was judged likely to have produced a cluster of highly shared sequence variants as a technical artifact. Specific HLA alleles were associated with 15,000 to 20,000 TCR beta sequences at a false discovery rate of 0.05 in a later analysis. The authors suggested that the approach could potentially be generalized to other disease states and immunological phenotypes. The study gave a list of 150 to 200 TCR beta chains associated with cytomegalovirus. Most TCR sequences were observed very rarely across donors, whereas some public TCRs were present in many individuals. A later analysis found that TCR association rates varied across HLA loci, with DRB1 alleles showing the most associated TCRs and HLA-C alleles the fewest. A further reported finding was that TCR beta sequences accurately predicted the HLA-A and HLA-B alleles for most subjects in the first cohort. Presence/absence analyses assumed roughly uniform sequencing depth across donors, an assumption that may not hold. Because some donors lacked HLA typing at each locus, the association tests relied only on the typed subset. About 15 rarely observed V segments, including chromosome 9 orphons, were excluded from the earlier analysis of almost 600 of the donors because counts were too low. According to a later genetic analysis, donors in an Asian-associated ancestry cluster had fewer N-insertions in productive TCRs than the approximately 610-donor mean. Linkage disequilibrium might explain the correlated functional status among segregating V segments, but an unknown experimental factor could not be ruled out. In both the original and validation cohorts, the classifier was reported to diagnose cytomegalovirus status with high specificity and sensitivity. A later analysis found that most CMV-associated TCR beta chains appeared HLA-restricted, with HLA associations seemingly driven largely by CMV exposure. An association between a missense DCLRE1C variant and V-gene and J-gene trimming of TCR beta chains was found in a later genetic analysis and replicated in an independent cohort. When HLA alleles, especially DR and DQ, strongly co-occurred, attributing TCR associations to individual alleles was difficult. Broadly in line with IMGT annotations, most TCR beta V segments showed up in productive rearrangements about 87% or about 30% of the time in an earlier analysis of 450 to 600 of the donors. This cohort had only TCR beta chains sequenced, and the lack of alpha or paired-chain data limited which features could be detected. Compared with equally common non-associated chains, HLA-associated TCR beta chains in a later analysis were more clonally expanded and had lower generation probabilities. A later analysis reported that several top co-occurrence clusters appeared linked to parvovirus B19, influenza, CMV and Epstein-Barr virus. CMV serostatus was the only immune exposure information available for the cohort.

This TCR was sampled from a girl under three years old in good health and CMV-seronegative. The sample consisted of PBMCs.

The CDR3 corresponds to CASSDNKGTGRTSTDTQYF. At the DNA level, the sequence is TGTGCCAGCAGTGATAATAAGGGGACAGGGCGAACTAGCACAGATACGCAGTATTTT. The chain joins TRBV6-1 to TRBJ2-3; 9 bases in the middle match TRBD1. For this chain, trimming is 3 bases at the V end and 0 bases at the J end, and the number of junction bases without a gene match is 13. The germline V gene yields MNHNS for CDR1 and SASEGT for CDR2. From the cysteine through the phenylalanine, the CDR3 covers 19 amino acids. Only the CDR3 part of the read is kept: 57 bases, read in frame from the first base.